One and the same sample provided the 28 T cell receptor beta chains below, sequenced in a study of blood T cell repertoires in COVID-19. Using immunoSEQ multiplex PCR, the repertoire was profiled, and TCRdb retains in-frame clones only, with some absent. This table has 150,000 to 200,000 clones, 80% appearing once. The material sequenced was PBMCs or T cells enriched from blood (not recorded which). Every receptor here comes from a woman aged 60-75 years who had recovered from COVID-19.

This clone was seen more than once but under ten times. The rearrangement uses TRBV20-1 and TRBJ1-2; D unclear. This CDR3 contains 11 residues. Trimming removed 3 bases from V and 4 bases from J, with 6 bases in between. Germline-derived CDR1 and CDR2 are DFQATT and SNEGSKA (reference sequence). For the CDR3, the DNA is TGCAGTGCTAGTCCCAGCTATGGCTACACCTTC. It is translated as CSASPSYGYTF.

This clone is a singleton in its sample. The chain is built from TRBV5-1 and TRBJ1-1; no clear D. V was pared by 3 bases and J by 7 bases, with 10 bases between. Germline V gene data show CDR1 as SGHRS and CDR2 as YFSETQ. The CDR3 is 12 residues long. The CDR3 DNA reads TGCGCCAGCAGCTCTAACCTCCGTGAAGCTTTCTTT. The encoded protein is CASSSNLREAFF.

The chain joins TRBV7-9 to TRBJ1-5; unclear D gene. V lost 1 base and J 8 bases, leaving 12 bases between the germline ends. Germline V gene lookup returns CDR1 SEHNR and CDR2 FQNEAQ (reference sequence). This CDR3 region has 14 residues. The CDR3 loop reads CASSLVAGVKPQHF. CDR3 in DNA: TGTGCCAGCAGCTTAGTAGCGGGTGTGAAGCCCCAGCATTTT.

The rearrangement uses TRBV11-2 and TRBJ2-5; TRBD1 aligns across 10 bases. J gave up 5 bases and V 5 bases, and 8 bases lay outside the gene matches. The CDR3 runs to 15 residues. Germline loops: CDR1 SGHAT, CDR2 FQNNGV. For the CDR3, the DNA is TGTGCCAGCAGCGGGGGACAGGGGCGTGCGGAGACCCAGTACTTC. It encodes CASSGGQGRAETQYF. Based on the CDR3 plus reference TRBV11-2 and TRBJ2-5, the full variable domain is EAGVAQSPRYKIIEKRQSVAFWCNPISGHATLYWYQQILGQGPKLLIQFQNNGVVDDSQLPKDRFSAERLKGVDSTLKIQPAKLEDSAVYLCASSGGQGRAETQYFGPGTRLLVL.

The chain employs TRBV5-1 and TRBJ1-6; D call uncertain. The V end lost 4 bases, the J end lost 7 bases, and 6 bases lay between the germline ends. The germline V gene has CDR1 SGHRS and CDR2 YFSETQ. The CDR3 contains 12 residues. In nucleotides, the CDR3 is TGCGCCAGCAGCCGAGGAAATTCACCCCTCCACTTT. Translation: CASSRGNSPLHF. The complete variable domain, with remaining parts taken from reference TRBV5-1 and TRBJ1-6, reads KAGVTQTPRYLIKTRGQQVTLSCSPISGHRSVSWYQQTPGQGLQFLFEYFSETQRNKGNFPGRFSGRQFSNSRSEMNVSTLELGDSALYLCASSRGNSPLHFGNGTRLTVT.

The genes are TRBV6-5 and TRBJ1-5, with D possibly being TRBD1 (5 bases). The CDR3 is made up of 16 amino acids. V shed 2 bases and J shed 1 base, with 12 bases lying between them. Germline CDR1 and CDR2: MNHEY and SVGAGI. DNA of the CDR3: TGTGCCAGCAGTTACAAAATTCCAGGGAGCAATCAGCCCCAGCATTTT. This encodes CASSYKIPGSNQPQHF.

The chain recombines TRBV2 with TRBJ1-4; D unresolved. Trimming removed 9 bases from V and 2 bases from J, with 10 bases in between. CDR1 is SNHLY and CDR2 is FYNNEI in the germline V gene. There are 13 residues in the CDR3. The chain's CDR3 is CASRRGTNEKLFF. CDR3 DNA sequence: TGTGCCAGTAGACGAGGGACTAATGAAAAACTGTTTTTT.

The CDR3 DNA is TGTGCCAGCAGCGATAACTACAATCAGCCCCAGCATTTT. As protein: CASSDNYNQPQHF. The chain has TRBV5-6 and TRBJ1-5; no clear D. Per germline, CDR1 SGHDT and CDR2 YYEEEE. The germline V and J ends were trimmed by 4 bases and 3 bases, with 8 bases remaining between them. This CDR3 spans 13 amino acids.

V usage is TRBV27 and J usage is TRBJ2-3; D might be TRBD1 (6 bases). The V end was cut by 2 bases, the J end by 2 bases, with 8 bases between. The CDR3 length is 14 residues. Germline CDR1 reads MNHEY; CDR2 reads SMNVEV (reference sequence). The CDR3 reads CASSLNRDTDTQYF. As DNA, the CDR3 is TGTGCCAGCAGTTTAAACAGGGACACAGATACGCAGTATTTT.

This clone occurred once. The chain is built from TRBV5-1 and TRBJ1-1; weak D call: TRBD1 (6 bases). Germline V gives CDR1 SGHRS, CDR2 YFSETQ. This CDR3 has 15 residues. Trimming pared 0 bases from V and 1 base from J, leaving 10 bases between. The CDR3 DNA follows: TGCGCCAGCAGCTTGGTGGGGGCCCCGAACACTGAAGCTTTCTTT. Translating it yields CASSLVGAPNTEAFF.

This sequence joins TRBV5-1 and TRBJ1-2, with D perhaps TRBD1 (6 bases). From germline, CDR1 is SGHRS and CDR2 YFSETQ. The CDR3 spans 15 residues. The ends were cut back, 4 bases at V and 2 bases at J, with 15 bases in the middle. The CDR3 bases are TGCGCCAGCAGCGTCCGGGACACTACAAACTATGGCTACACCTTC. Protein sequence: CASSVRDTTNYGYTF.

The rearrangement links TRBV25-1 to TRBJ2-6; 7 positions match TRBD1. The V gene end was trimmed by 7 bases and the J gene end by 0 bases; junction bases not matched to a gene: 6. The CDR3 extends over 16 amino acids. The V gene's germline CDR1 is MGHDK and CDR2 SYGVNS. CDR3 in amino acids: CASKGAPDSGANVLTF. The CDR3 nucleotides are TGTGCCAGCAAGGGGGCTCCGGACTCTGGGGCCAACGTCCTGACTTTC.

CDR3 residues: CASSVTGGTGELFF. The CDR3 nucleotides read TGCGCCAGCAGTGTAACGGGGGGGACCGGGGAGCTGTTTTTT. This sequence joins TRBV10-2 and TRBJ2-2; 8 nucleotides agree with TRBD2. CDR1 and CDR2 (germline): WSHSY, SAAADI. J gave up 5 bases and V 4 bases, and 3 bases lay outside the gene matches. There are 14 residues in the CDR3.

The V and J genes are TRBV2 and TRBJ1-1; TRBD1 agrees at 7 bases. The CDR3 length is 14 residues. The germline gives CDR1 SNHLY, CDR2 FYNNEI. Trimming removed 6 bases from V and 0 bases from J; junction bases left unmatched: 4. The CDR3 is CASRAGGLNTEAFF. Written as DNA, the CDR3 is TGTGCCAGCAGAGCAGGGGGGCTGAACACTGAAGCTTTCTTT.

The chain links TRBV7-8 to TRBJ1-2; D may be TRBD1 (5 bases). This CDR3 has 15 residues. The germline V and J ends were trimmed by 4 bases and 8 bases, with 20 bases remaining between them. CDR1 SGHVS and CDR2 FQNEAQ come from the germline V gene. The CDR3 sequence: CASSSVGSGSRGYTF. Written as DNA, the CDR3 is TGTGCCAGCAGCTCCGTGGGTTCAGGGTCTAGGGGCTACACCTTC. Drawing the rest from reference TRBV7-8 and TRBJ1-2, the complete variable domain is GAGVSQSPRYKVAKRGQDVALRCDPISGHVSLFWYQQALGQGPEFLTYFQNEAQLDKSGLPSDRFFAERPEGSVSTLKIQRTQQEDSAVYLCASSSVGSGSRGYTFGSGTRLTVV.

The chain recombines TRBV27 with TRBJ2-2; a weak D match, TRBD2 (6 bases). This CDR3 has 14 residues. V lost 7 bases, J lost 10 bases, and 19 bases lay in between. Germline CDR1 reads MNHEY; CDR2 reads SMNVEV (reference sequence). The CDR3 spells CASKPGLLKMELFF. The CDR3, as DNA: TGTGCCAGCAAGCCGGGACTCCTGAAGATGGAGCTGTTTTTT.

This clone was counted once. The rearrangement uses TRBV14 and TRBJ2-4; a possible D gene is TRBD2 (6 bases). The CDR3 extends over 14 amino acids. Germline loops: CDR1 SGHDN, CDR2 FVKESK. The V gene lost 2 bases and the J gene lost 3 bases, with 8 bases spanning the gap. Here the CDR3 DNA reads TGTGCCAGCAGCCAATCGGGAGACAAAAACATTCAGTACTTC. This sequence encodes CASSQSGDKNIQYF.

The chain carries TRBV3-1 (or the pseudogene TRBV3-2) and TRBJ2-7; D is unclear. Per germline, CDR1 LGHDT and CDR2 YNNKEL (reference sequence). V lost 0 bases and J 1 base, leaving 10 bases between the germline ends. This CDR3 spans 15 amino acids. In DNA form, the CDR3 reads TGTGCCAGCAGCCAAGACGGGTCAGCTTCCTACGAGCAGTACTTC. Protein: CASSQDGSASYEQYF.

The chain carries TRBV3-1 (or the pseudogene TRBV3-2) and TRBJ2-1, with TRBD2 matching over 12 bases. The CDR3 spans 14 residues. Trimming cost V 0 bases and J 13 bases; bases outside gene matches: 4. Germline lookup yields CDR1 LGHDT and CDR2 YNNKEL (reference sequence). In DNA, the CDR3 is TGTGCCAGCAGCCAAGACCTAGCGGGGGGGGAACAGTTCTTC. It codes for CASSQDLAGGEQFF.

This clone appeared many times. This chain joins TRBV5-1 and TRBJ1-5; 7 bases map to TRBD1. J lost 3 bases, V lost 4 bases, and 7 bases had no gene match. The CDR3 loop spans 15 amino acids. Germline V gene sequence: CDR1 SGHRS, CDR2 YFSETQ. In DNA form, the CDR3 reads TGCGCCAGCAGCCCCTCGACAGGGAACAATCAGCCCCAGCATTTT. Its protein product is CASSPSTGNNQPQHF.

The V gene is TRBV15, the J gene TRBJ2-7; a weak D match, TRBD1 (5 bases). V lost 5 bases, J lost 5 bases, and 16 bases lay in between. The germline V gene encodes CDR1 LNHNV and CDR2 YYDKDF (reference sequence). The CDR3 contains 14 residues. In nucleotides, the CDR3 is TGTGCCACCAGCCCCGACCGTCTCAGGGACGAGCAGTACTTC. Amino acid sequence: CATSPDRLRDEQYF.

CDR3 bases: TGTGCCAGCAGCTCGACAGGGGTAGTTGGAAACACCATATATTTT. It encodes CASSSTGVVGNTIYF. V and J are TRBV5-5 and TRBJ1-3, with 8 bases lining up with TRBD1. J was trimmed by 3 bases and V by 3 bases; bases with no gene match: 5. The CDR3 length is 15 residues. From germline, CDR1 is SGHKS and CDR2 YYEKEE (reference sequence).

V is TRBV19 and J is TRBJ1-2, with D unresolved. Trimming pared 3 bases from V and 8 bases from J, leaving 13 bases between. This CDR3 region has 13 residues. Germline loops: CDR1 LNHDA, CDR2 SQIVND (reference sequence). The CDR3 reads CASSITQAGGYTF. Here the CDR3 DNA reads TGTGCCAGTAGTATCACCCAGGCTGGCGGCTACACCTTC.

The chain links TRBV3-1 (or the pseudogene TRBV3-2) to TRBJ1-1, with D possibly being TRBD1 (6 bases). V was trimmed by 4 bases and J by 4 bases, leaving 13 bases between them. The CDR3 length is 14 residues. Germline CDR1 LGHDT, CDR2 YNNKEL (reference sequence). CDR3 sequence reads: CASSPQGPRTEAFF. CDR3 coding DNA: TGTGCCAGCAGCCCACAGGGTCCGCGCACTGAAGCTTTCTTT.

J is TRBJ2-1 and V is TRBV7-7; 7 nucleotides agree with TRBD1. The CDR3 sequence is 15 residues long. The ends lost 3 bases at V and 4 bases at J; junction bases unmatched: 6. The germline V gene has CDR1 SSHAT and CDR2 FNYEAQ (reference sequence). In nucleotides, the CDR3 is TGTGCCAGCAGCTTGGGGGACAGTTCTTACAATGAGCAGTTCTTC. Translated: CASSLGDSSYNEQFF.

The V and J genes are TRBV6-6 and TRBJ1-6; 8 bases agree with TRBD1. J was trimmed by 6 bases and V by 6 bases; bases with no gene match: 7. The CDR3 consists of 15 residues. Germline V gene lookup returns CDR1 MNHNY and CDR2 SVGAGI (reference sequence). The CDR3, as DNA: TGTGCCAGCAGAAAAGGACAGGGCCCTAATTCACCCCTCCACTTT. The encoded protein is CASRKGQGPNSPLHF.

This chain's CDR3 is CASSQDGSSGGNEQFF. The CDR3 DNA reads TGTGCCAGCAGCCAAGATGGGTCTAGCGGGGGAAATGAGCAGTTCTTC. V is TRBV3-1 (or the pseudogene TRBV3-2) and J is TRBJ2-1; the match to TRBD2 covers 10 bases. The CDR3 is 16 amino acids. J was trimmed by 7 bases and V by 0 bases; bases with no gene match: 6. Germline loops: CDR1 LGHDT, CDR2 YNNKEL (reference sequence).

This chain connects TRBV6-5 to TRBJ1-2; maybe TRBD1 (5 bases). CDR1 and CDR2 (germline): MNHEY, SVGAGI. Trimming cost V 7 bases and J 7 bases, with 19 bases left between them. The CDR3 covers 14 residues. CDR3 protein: CASNSPSRAPGYTF. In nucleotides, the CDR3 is TGTGCCAGCAATAGTCCGTCCAGGGCGCCTGGCTACACCTTC.